This T cell receptor (beta chain) was recovered during a study of blood T cells in healthy people across ages. The CDR3 is 14 residues long. Germline CDR1 LGHDT, CDR2 YNNKEL (reference sequence). Trimming took 1 base from V and 1 from J, leaving 7 bases between them. A J-beta primer mix and a sample-barcoded 5' primer were used in a second PCR of roughly 7 to 12 cycles. TCRdb re-analysed the 5' RACE reads in MiXCR, keeping a single row per CDR3 protein. The sample shows roughly 730,000 distinct CDR3 sequences, 45% to 70% of them seen only once. This clonotype originated in a man aged 35 to 55 in good health. The chain has TRBV3-1 and TRBJ1-1; D remains unclear. The sequenced sample was blood. This CDR3 is CASSQVEGNTEAFF. In nucleotides, the CDR3 is TGTGCCAGCAGCCAAGTCGAGGGGAACACTGAAGCTTTCTTT.